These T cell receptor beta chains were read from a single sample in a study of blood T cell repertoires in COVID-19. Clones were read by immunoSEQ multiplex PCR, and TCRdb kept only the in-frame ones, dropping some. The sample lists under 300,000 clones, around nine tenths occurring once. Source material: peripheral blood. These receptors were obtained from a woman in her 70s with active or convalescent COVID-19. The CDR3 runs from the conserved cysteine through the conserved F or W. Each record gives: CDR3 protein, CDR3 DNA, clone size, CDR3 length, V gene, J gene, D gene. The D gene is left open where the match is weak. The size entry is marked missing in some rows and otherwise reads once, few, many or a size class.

CASSTDIMNTEAFF	TGTGCCAGCAGCACCGACATAATGAACACTGAAGCTTTCTTT	-	14	TRBV7-2	TRBJ1-1	-
CASSQSTGAGNTIYF	TGCGCCAGCAGCCAAAGCACAGGAGCTGGAAACACCATATATTTT	-	15	TRBV5-1	TRBJ1-3	-
CASSIQKETQYF	TGTGCCAGTAGTATACAGAAAGAGACCCAGTACTTC	once	12	TRBV19	TRBJ2-5	-
CAISEPRVGGYEQYF	TGTGCCATCAGTGAGCCCAGGGTGGGGGGCTACGAGCAGTACTTC	-	15	TRBV10-3	TRBJ2-7	-
CASSPYGGSYEQYF	TGTGCCAGCAGCCCCTACGGGGGATCCTACGAGCAGTACTTC	-	14	TRBV7-8	TRBJ2-7	-
CASSYGLGTGQSEQYF	TGTGCCAGCAGTTATGGACTCGGGACAGGGCAGTCCGAGCAGTACTTC	-	16	TRBV6-2/TRBV6-3	TRBJ2-7	TRBD1
CASSYLRALNTEAFF	TGTGCCAGCAGTTATTTACGCGCCCTGAACACTGAAGCTTTCTTT	-	15	TRBV6-5	TRBJ1-1	-
CASSVATGLGSPLHF	TGTGCCAGCAGCGTAGCGACAGGGCTGGGTTCACCCCTCCACTTT	-	15	TRBV9	TRBJ1-6	TRBD1
CASSIAIGATQETQYF	TGTGCCAGTAGTATAGCTATAGGGGCCACCCAAGAGACCCAGTACTTC	-	16	TRBV19	TRBJ2-5	-
CASRTMTLSGTEAFF	TGCGCCAGCCGGACAATGACTCTTAGTGGGACTGAAGCTTTCTTT	-	15	TRBV5-1	TRBJ1-1	-
CASSQPGQNTEAFF	TGTGCCAGCAGCCAGCCGGGACAGAACACTGAAGCTTTCTTT	-	14	TRBV3-1/TRBV3-2	TRBJ1-1	-
CASSGGGLGQPQHF	TGTGCCAGTAGTGGGGGGGGACTGGGTCAGCCCCAGCATTTT	-	14	TRBV19	TRBJ1-5	-
CASSVDSSSDTQYF	TGTGCCAGCAGCGTAGATAGTTCCTCAGATACGCAGTATTTT	few	14	TRBV9	TRBJ2-3	-
CASSAWTGYGYTF	TGTGCCAGCAGTGCCTGGACAGGATATGGCTACACCTTC	-	13	TRBV2	TRBJ1-2	TRBD1
CASSLVTGTYEQYF	TGTGCCAGCAGCTTGGTAACAGGGACGTACGAGCAGTACTTC	-	14	TRBV5-4	TRBJ2-7	-
CASSFRQNTDTQYF	TGTGCCAGCAGCTTTCGACAAAACACAGATACGCAGTATTTT	-	14	TRBV9	TRBJ2-3	-
CASSLGQGGGELFF	TGTGCCAGCAGTTTAGGACAGGGAGGCGGGGAGCTGTTTTTT	-	14	TRBV27	TRBJ2-2	TRBD1
CASSPPQTTTHNSPLHF	TGTGCCAGCAGCCCTCCTCAAACCACTACCCATAATTCACCCCTCCACTTT	-	17	TRBV28	TRBJ1-6	-
CASSRQGSVETQYF	TGTGCCAGCAGTCGGCAGGGGTCGGTAGAGACCCAGTACTTC	-	14	TRBV27	TRBJ2-5	-
CASSALAGQQAFF	TGTGCCAGCAGTGCCCTGGCGGGACAGCAAGCTTTCTTT	-	13	TRBV25-1	TRBJ1-1	TRBD1
CASSKGAASNQPQHF	TGTGCCAGCAGCAAGGGGGCGGCTAGCAATCAGCCCCAGCATTTT	few	15	TRBV11-2	TRBJ1-5	TRBD1
CASSSQTGEGEKLFF	TGTGCCAGCAGCTCTCAGACAGGGGAAGGTGAAAAACTGTTTTTT	-	15	TRBV7-6	TRBJ1-4	TRBD1